One TCR beta chain is described in this entry. Its antigen is still unknown. Other DNA variants within this sample encode the same CDR3. This sample was taken from a study of cytomegalovirus exposure and HLA in healthy donors. Broader study findings: Across donors, presence/absence analyses took sequencing depth to be roughly uniform. Testing in vitro showed three CMV-associated chains specific for CMV antigens.

CDR3 length: 16 residues. Germline values: CDR1 SGHTA, CDR2 FQGNSA. Unmatched junction bases numbered 8, after V lost 0 bases and J lost 7 bases. Primers: 60 Vbeta forward and 13 Jbeta reverse. Original processing methods: An analysis performed later counted about 80 million unique TCR beta chains (around 10 million of them shared). Only in-frame clones appear in the TCRdb table, and some are missing; sequencing was by immunoSEQ multiplex PCR. For V, J and clone size, that table is used; D and trimming come from the DNA. The sample lists some 90,000 clones; roughly 81% were seen once. The source of this sequence is a man aged 35-49 years in good health and CMV-seronegative. This chain joins TRBV7-2 and TRBJ1-2, with TRBD1 identical over 10 bases. Sequencing was performed on PBMCs. For the CDR3, the DNA is TGTGCCAGCAGCTTAGCGGGTCGACAGGGGGCAGGTGGCTACACCTTC. This codes for CASSLAGRQGAGGYTF.